This passage covers 7 T cell receptor beta chains from one sample sequenced in a study of T cells in Graves' hyperthyroidism and ophthalmopathy. RNA transcripts provided the source from which TCR beta CDR3 regions were amplified. RT-PCR in the first round (using the HTBI primer set) targeted the TCR CDR3. TCRdb analysed the multiplex PCR reads with MiXCR anew, one entry per CDR3 protein. Of around 700,000 distinct CDR3 sequences in the sample, 30% to 40% were seen once. The material sequenced was blood. The source of these receptors is a woman aged 40 to 50 with Graves' hyperthyroidism.

This clonotype occurred many times. V gene TRBV29-1 combines with J gene TRBJ2-7; TRBD2 might be the D (5 bases). V was cut by 1 base and J by 6 bases, with 10 bases left in between. This CDR3 has 12 amino acids. The germline CDR1 and CDR2 sequences are SQVTM and ANQGSEA. In nucleotides, the CDR3 is TGCAGCGTTGAAGGACCGGGGTTCGAGCAGTACTTC. Amino acid sequence: CSVEGPGFEQYF.

On this clonotype: The CDR3 does not end in the conserved phenylalanine or tryptophan, so this is likely a read error. The chain joins TRBV7-6 to TRBJ2-7; D is uncertain. CDR1 is SGHVS and CDR2 is FNYEAQ in the germline V gene. The V and J ends lost 6 bases and 7 bases respectively, with 10 bases between them. The CDR3 totals 11 residues. The CDR3 region is CASSLTTEQYL. The CDR3 nucleotides read TGTGCCAGCAGTTTAACGACTGAGCAGTACCTC.

The V gene is TRBV9, the J gene TRBJ1-3; TRBD1 might be the D (6 bases). From germline, CDR1 is SGDLS and CDR2 YYNGEE. V was cut by 4 bases and J by 7 bases, with 9 bases left in between. CDR3 length equals 12 residues. CDR3 nucleotides: TGTGCCAGCAGCAATCAGGGGAACACCATATATTTT. The encoded protein is CASSNQGNTIYF.

This clonotype was recorded at least ten times. The V gene is TRBV20-1, the J gene TRBJ1-1; no clear D gene. CDR1 is DFQATT and CDR2 is SNEGSKA in the germline V gene (reference sequence). Trimming removed 3 bases from V and 0 bases from J, with 8 bases in between. The CDR3 loop spans 13 amino acids. The CDR3 here is CSARVSLNTEAFF. The DNA of the CDR3 is TGCAGTGCTAGGGTCAGCTTGAACACTGAAGCTTTCTTT.

Only one count was recorded for this clonotype. The chain couples TRBV2 to TRBJ2-7; D ambiguous. Germline V gene data show CDR1 as SNHLY and CDR2 as FYNNEI. V was clipped by 6 bases and J by 3 bases, with 12 bases between them. This CDR3 contains 13 residues. CDR3 coding DNA: TGTGCCAGCAGGGGTTCGGCGAGCTACGAGCAGTACTTC. Translating it yields CASRGSASYEQYF.

This clonotype was seen ten or more times. CDR3 residues: CASALGLAGQRSNYGYTF. The CDR3 coding sequence is TGTGCCAGCGCATTGGGGTTGGCAGGACAGAGATCTAACTATGGCTACACCTTC. This chain joins TRBV2 and TRBJ1-2; maybe TRBD1 (6 bases). V lost 8 bases to trimming and J lost 0 bases, with 25 bases between them. The length of the CDR3 is 18 residues. CDR1 and CDR2 (germline): SNHLY, FYNNEI.

The rearrangement uses TRBV7-2 and TRBJ2-3; D ambiguous. Looked up from germline, CDR1 is SGHTA and CDR2 is FQGNSA. V dropped 5 bases and J dropped 6 bases, with 15 bases sitting between them. The CDR3 has 14 amino acids. The CDR3: CASSPMGSPDTQYF. The CDR3 DNA sequence: TGTGCCAGCAGCCCGATGGGCTCCCCGGATACGCAGTATTTT.